The next 10 T cell receptor beta chains were all read from a single sample in a study of identifying expanded T cells in peripheral blood. The table came from immunoSEQ multiplex PCR; TCRdb's copy has only in-frame clones and leaves some out. The sample has around 100,000 clones, around nine tenths seen once. Sequencing was performed on blood. The receptor source for this set is a person between 18 and 75 years old in good health.

The chain has TRBV6-5 and TRBJ2-7; D remains unclear. The germline V gene encodes CDR1 MNHEY and CDR2 SVGAGI. The CDR3 is 11 amino acids. The germline V and J ends were trimmed by 6 bases and 3 bases, with 6 bases remaining between them. The CDR3 spells CASRSVYEQYF. For the CDR3, the DNA is TGTGCCAGCAGGTCGGTCTACGAGCAGTACTTC.

This rearrangement joins TRBV14 to TRBJ2-2; D gene uncertain. Germline V gene lookup returns CDR1 SGHDN and CDR2 FVKESK. V was shortened by 0 bases and J by 4 bases, with 12 bases between the two germline ends. The CDR3 runs to 16 residues. This CDR3 reads CASSQEVAPGTGELFF. The CDR3 DNA sequence: TGTGCCAGCAGCCAAGAAGTGGCGCCGGGCACCGGGGAGCTGTTTTTT.

The rearrangement links TRBV5-1 to TRBJ1-4; 7 bases map to TRBD1. The CDR3 sequence is 15 residues long. From germline, CDR1 is SGHRS and CDR2 YFSETQ. J was trimmed by 6 bases and V by 0 bases; bases with no gene match: 5. CDR3 loop: CASSLGGGRDEKLFF. The CDR3 region has the DNA TGCGCCAGCAGCTTGGGAGGGGGCCGGGATGAAAAACTGTTTTTT.

This chain connects TRBV2 to TRBJ2-2, with D possibly TRBD2 on 5 matching bases. Deletions cut 4 bases from V and 4 bases from J, with 10 bases between. CDR1 is SNHLY, CDR2 FYNNEI, per germline. The CDR3 totals 14 residues. The CDR3 here is CASSAEGSTGELFF. CDR3 sequence (DNA): TGTGCCAGCAGTGCCGAGGGATCCACCGGGGAGCTGTTTTTT.

V is TRBV6-6 and J is TRBJ1-1; TRBD1 might be the D (6 bases). Trimming took off 4 bases at V and 8 bases at J, with 11 bases between the two ends. This CDR3 has 12 amino acids. Per the germline V gene, CDR1 is MNHNY and CDR2 is SVGAGI (reference sequence). The CDR3 loop reads CASSLQGLEAFF. CDR3 DNA: TGTGCCAGCAGTTTACAGGGACTAGAAGCTTTCTTT.

This clone was observed once. V usage is TRBV7-8 and J usage is TRBJ1-1; 8 bases fit TRBD1. Germline CDR1 is SGHVS and CDR2 is FQNEAQ. This CDR3 contains 15 residues. After removal of 5 bases from V and 0 bases from J, the junction contained 5 bases not matched to a gene. The CDR3 nucleotides are TGTGCCAGCAGCGATAGACAGGGGATGAACACTGAAGCTTTCTTT. Amino acids: CASSDRQGMNTEAFF.

The rearrangement links TRBV21-1 to TRBJ2-7; the table gives TRBD1 as D, unverified against the DNA. TRBV21-1 is designated a pseudogene. The CDR3 totals 19 residues. The DNA of the CDR3 is TGTGCCAGCAGCAAAGCGCTTGCGGAGACAGGCCCCCGACCCTACGAGCAGTACTTC. Translated, it gives CASSKALAETGPRPYEQYF.

In this sample, this clone turned up a few times. The chain carries TRBV7-7 and TRBJ2-5; D is unclear. This CDR3 is 15 amino acids long. Germline V gene data show CDR1 as SSHAT and CDR2 as FNYEAQ (reference sequence). V gave up 5 bases and J gave up 4 bases, with 17 bases separating them. The CDR3 DNA reads TGTGCCAGCAGCGCGAGTCCCACGGCGCGAGAGACCCAGTACTTC. This sequence encodes CASSASPTARETQYF.

The rearrangement links TRBV19 to TRBJ1-2; D may be TRBD1 (5 bases). The germline V gene encodes CDR1 LNHDA and CDR2 SQIVND (reference sequence). The CDR3 is 15 residues long. Trimming left V 10 bases short and J 8 bases short, with 26 bases between. CDR3 DNA sequence: TGTGCCACCGAAGAGGGGAGGGGATCTATGCGGGGCTACACCTTC. Protein: CATEEGRGSMRGYTF.

The chain uses TRBV30 and TRBJ1-1; D gene unclear. The CDR3 loop spans 12 amino acids. The germline V gene has CDR1 GTSNPN and CDR2 SVGIG (reference sequence). The V and J ends lost 5 bases and 1 base respectively, with 8 bases between them. Written as DNA, the CDR3 is TGTGCCTGGGGACGATCGAACACTGAAGCTTTCTTT. As protein: CAWGRSNTEAFF.